These 6 T cell receptor beta chains were all obtained from the same sample, sequenced in a study of blood T cell repertoires in COVID-19. Assay used: immunoSEQ multiplex PCR; TCRdb lists only in-frame clones, some missing. The repertoire consists of over 85,000 clones, with about 75% occurring once and the leading ten covering more than 15%. The sequenced sample consisted of peripheral blood. The receptors derive from a woman older than 75 with active or convalescent COVID-19.

This rearrangement joins TRBV5-1 to TRBJ2-1, with 13 bases fitting TRBD2. Germline lookup yields CDR1 SGHRS and CDR2 YFSETQ. CDR3 length: 16 amino acids. V lost 3 bases, J lost 8 bases, and 8 bases stayed unmatched. CDR3 residues: CASSWTSGRRFDEQFF. The CDR3 DNA reads as TGCGCCAGCAGCTGGACTAGCGGGAGAAGATTCGATGAGCAGTTCTTC.

The chain has TRBV18 and TRBJ1-4, with D unresolved. The germline V gene encodes CDR1 KGHSH and CDR2 LQKENI. This CDR3 spans 15 amino acids. Trimming pared 0 bases from V and 7 bases from J, leaving 12 bases between. CDR3 coding DNA: TGTGCCAGCTCACCACCGGCTGTTCGTGGTGAAAAACTGTTTTTT. Protein sequence: CASSPPAVRGEKLFF.

This clone was detected once. V gene TRBV18 combines with J gene TRBJ1-3; D not certain. Looked up from germline, CDR1 is KGHSH and CDR2 is LQKENI. This CDR3 is 16 amino acids long. Trimming removed 6 bases from V and 0 bases from J, with 15 bases in between. The CDR3 DNA is TGTGCCAGCTCCGCATTACAGATGAGCTCTGGAAACACCATATATTTT. This sequence encodes CASSALQMSSGNTIYF.

V gene TRBV12-3 or TRBV12-4 combines with J gene TRBJ2-5; 8 bases are shared with TRBD2. The V segment lost 6 bases and the J segment 3 bases; nucleotides outside the gene matches: 3. The CDR3 has 13 amino acids. CDR3: CASSFSGKETQYF. The DNA of the CDR3 is TGTGCCAGCAGCTTTAGCGGGAAAGAGACCCAGTACTTC.

This chain joins TRBV6-5 and TRBJ2-3, with 8 bases lining up with TRBD2. Germline V gene data show CDR1 as MNHEY and CDR2 as SVGAGI. After removal of 4 bases from V and 1 base from J, the junction contained 7 bases not matched to a gene. The CDR3 spans 16 residues. CDR3 in amino acids: CASSSARREGTDTQYF. The CDR3 DNA reads TGTGCCAGCAGTTCTGCCCGGCGGGAGGGCACAGATACGCAGTATTTT.

The CDR3 sequence: CASSQNSGQPYNEQFF. The CDR3 DNA follows: TGTGCCAGCAGTCAAAATAGCGGCCAACCCTACAATGAGCAGTTCTTC. This rearrangement joins TRBV28 to TRBJ2-1; possibly TRBD2 for D (6 bases). The V and J ends lost 5 bases and 2 bases respectively, with 16 bases between them. The length of the CDR3 is 16 residues. Germline V gives CDR1 MDHEN, CDR2 SYDVKM.